The 24 T cell receptor beta chains below come from one sample, sequenced in a study of T-cell memory formation after mild COVID-19. TCRdb reprocessed the 5' RACE reads via MiXCR and lists one record per CDR3 protein. The data show about 290,000 distinct CDR3 sequences, with about 16% seen just once and 20% to 25% held by the top ten. Sequencing was performed on PBMCs or a T cell subset sorted from them (not recorded which). The receptors were sampled from a man between 18 and 29 years old who had mild COVID-19 (a few samples of this study predate the infection). Cell type and time point are not known.

The chain joins TRBV20-1 to TRBJ2-7, with D perhaps matching TRBD1 (5 bases). The CDR3 loop spans 14 amino acids. Germline V gene data show CDR1 as DFQATT and CDR2 as SNEGSKA (reference sequence). Trimming pared 2 bases from V and 7 bases from J, leaving 18 bases between. Here the CDR3 reads CSARKAGLKGEQYV. The CDR3 bases are TGCAGTGCTAGAAAGGCAGGGCTGAAGGGAGAGCAGTACGTC.

CDR3 amino acids: CSAPDRGDGEKLFF. CDR3 DNA: TGCAGTGCCCCGGACAGGGGGGATGGGGAAAAACTGTTTTTT. This chain links TRBV20-1 with TRBJ1-4; 10 bases align to TRBD1. The V gene's germline CDR1 is DFQATT and CDR2 SNEGSKA (reference sequence). This CDR3 spans 14 amino acids. V gave up 6 bases and J gave up 8 bases; unmatched junction bases: 9.

The chain carries TRBV6-6 and TRBJ2-3; 7 bases line up with TRBD1. Trimming cost V 11 bases and J 4 bases; bases outside gene matches: 9. The CDR3 has 13 amino acids. Germline V lookup: CDR1 MNHNY, CDR2 SVGAGI (reference sequence). In DNA form, the CDR3 reads TGTGCCGGCGCACGGGACAGCGCAGATACGCAGTATTTT. Encoded protein: CAGARDSADTQYF.

The chain is built from TRBV4-1 and TRBJ2-1; D call uncertain. This CDR3 spans 13 amino acids. The V gene's germline CDR1 is MGHRA and CDR2 YSYEKL. V gave up 3 bases and J gave up 4 bases, with 7 bases separating them. CDR3 in DNA: TGCGCCAGCAGCCACCCCACTTACAATGAGCAGTTCTTC. This sequence encodes CASSHPTYNEQFF.

In this sample, this clonotype turned up a few times. The chain links TRBV5-1 to TRBJ1-3; maybe TRBD1 (5 bases). V was shortened by 0 bases and J by 0 bases, with 16 bases between the two germline ends. Germline V gene lookup returns CDR1 SGHRS and CDR2 YFSETQ. This CDR3 spans 18 amino acids. The CDR3 DNA sequence: TGCGCCAGCAGCTTGGATGGGGCAGCTTTTCCCTCTGGAAACACCATATATTTT. It translates to CASSLDGAAFPSGNTIYF. Full variable domain (rest looked up from reference TRBV5-1 and TRBJ1-3): KAGVTQTPRYLIKTRGQQVTLSCSPISGHRSVSWYQQTPGQGLQFLFEYFSETQRNKGNFPGRFSGRQFSNSRSEMNVSTLELGDSALYLCASSLDGAAFPSGNTIYFGEGSWLTVV.

The rearrangement uses TRBV10-3 and TRBJ2-7; D ambiguous. V was shortened by 10 bases and J by 6 bases, with 25 bases between the two germline ends. The CDR3 consists of 15 residues. CDR1 is ENHRY, CDR2 SYGVKD, per germline. In DNA, the CDR3 is TGTGCCACCGCGGACCGACCGCAGGCCCTTGGCGAGCAGTACGTC. It codes for CATADRPQALGEQYV.

This clonotype came up a few times. V and J are TRBV6-2 or TRBV6-3 and TRBJ2-3, with TRBD1 matching over 7 bases. Trimming at V came to 6 bases and at J to 4 bases, leaving 7 bases not matched to a gene. CDR1 MNHEY and CDR2 SVGEGT come from the germline V gene. This CDR3 is built from 14 residues. The DNA of the CDR3 is TGTGCCAGCAGCCCCACAGGGGCCCCAGATACGCAGTATTTT. This sequence encodes CASSPTGAPDTQYF.

The rearrangement joins TRBV7-9 to TRBJ1-2; 8 nucleotides line up with TRBD1. Germline V gives CDR1 SEHNR, CDR2 FQNEAQ (reference sequence). The CDR3 extends over 15 amino acids. V shed 4 bases and J 3 bases; nucleotides not matched to a gene: 7. The CDR3 DNA follows: TGTGCCAGCAGCTCCACAGGGGGGAGCGACTATGGCTACACCTTC. Translated: CASSSTGGSDYGYTF.

This clonotype was recorded a few times. V is TRBV29-1 and J is TRBJ2-5, with 10 bases aligning to TRBD1. The CDR3 sequence is 14 residues long. Germline V CDR1 and CDR2: SQVTM, ANQGSEA. V gave up 8 bases and J gave up 5 bases; unmatched junction bases: 11. The CDR3 here is CSIGTGVISETQYF. As DNA, the CDR3 is TGCAGCATAGGGACAGGGGTAATTTCGGAGACCCAGTACTTC. Full variable domain (missing parts from reference TRBV29-1 and TRBJ2-5): SAVISQKPSRDICQRGTSLTIQCQVDSQVTMMFWYRQQPGQSLTLIATANQGSEATYESGFVIDKFPISRPNLTFSTLTVSNMSPEDSSIYLCSIGTGVISETQYFGPGTRLLVL.

This chain joins TRBV11-2 and TRBJ2-6; no definite D call. Trimming pared 5 bases from V and 5 bases from J, leaving 4 bases between. The CDR3 contains 12 residues. CDR1 SGHAT and CDR2 FQNNGV come from the germline V gene. CDR3 in DNA: TGTGCCAGCAGCACCCGGGCCAACGTCCTGACTTTC. Translated: CASSTRANVLTF.

The V call is TRBV4-3, the J call TRBJ2-2, with D maybe TRBD2 (6 bases). The germline V gene has CDR1 LGHNA and CDR2 YSLEER. This CDR3 comprises 17 residues. Between the trimmed V and J ends, which lost 0 bases and 2 bases, there was a span of 13 bases. The CDR3 sequence: CASSQDWRVGNTGELFF. CDR3 sequence (DNA): TGCGCCAGCAGCCAAGATTGGAGGGTTGGTAACACCGGGGAGCTGTTTTTT.

This clonotype was seen a handful of times. The gene calls are TRBV20-1 and TRBJ2-3; D perhaps matches TRBD1 (5 bases). The V end lost 5 bases, the J end lost 1 base, and 7 bases lay between the germline ends. Germline V gives CDR1 DFQATT, CDR2 SNEGSKA (reference sequence). This CDR3 region has 12 residues. The CDR3: CSAPRGTDTQYF. CDR3 sequence (DNA): TGCAGTGCTCCCAGGGGCACAGATACGCAGTATTTT.

This clonotype occurred a few times. This chain connects TRBV12-3 or TRBV12-4 to TRBJ2-1, with D maybe TRBD2 (6 bases). Trimming stripped 6 bases from V and 2 bases from J, with 17 bases between. The CDR3 loop spans 16 amino acids. In DNA form, the CDR3 reads TGTGCCAGCAGCTGGGAGCGGGCACCTGCCTACAATGAGCAGTTCTTC. Protein: CASSWERAPAYNEQFF.

This clonotype was recorded at least ten times. The rearrangement links TRBV20-1 to TRBJ1-1; D uncertain. Germline values: CDR1 DFQATT, CDR2 SNEGSKA (reference sequence). CDR3 length: 12 amino acids. Trimming stripped 1 base from V and 3 bases from J, with 6 bases between. The CDR3 reads CSARARDTEAFF. Written as DNA, the CDR3 is TGCAGTGCTAGAGCTAGGGACACTGAAGCTTTCTTT.

V is TRBV15 and J is TRBJ2-5; no reliable D call. This CDR3 is 12 amino acids long. Trimming took 1 base from V and 9 from J, leaving 9 bases between them. Germline V lookup: CDR1 LNHNV, CDR2 YYDKDF (reference sequence). CDR3 sequence: CATSRVNKPQYF. The CDR3 nucleotides are TGTGCCACCAGCAGAGTGAACAAGCCCCAGTACTTC.

This clonotype has more than one count but fewer than ten. The J gene is TRBJ2-7, the V gene TRBV7-9, with a tentative D call TRBD1 (5 bases). The germline V and J ends were trimmed by 4 bases and 4 bases, with 11 bases remaining between them. The CDR3 is 13 amino acids. CDR1 is SEHNR, CDR2 FQNEAQ, per germline (reference sequence). CDR3 region: CASSSFGAYEQYV. CDR3 coding DNA: TGTGCCAGCAGCTCGTTTGGGGCTTACGAGCAGTACGTC.

A few counts support this clonotype. The rearrangement joins TRBV3-1 to TRBJ2-7; TRBD2 matches 9 bases. Trimming at V came to 1 base and at J to 5 bases, leaving 9 bases not matched to a gene. The CDR3 consists of 16 residues. Per germline, CDR1 LGHDT and CDR2 YNNKEL (reference sequence). CDR3 sequence (DNA): TGTGCCAGCAGCCAAGCAGGACTAGCGTCCGCCAACGAGCAGTACGTC. Its translation: CASSQAGLASANEQYV.

This clonotype appeared many times. This chain's CDR3 is CASGTDTQYF. In nucleotides, the CDR3 is TGTGCCAGCGGTACAGATACGCAGTATTTT. This chain joins TRBV7-9 and TRBJ2-3; D not resolved. V shed 8 bases and J shed 3 bases, with 3 bases lying between them. The CDR3 has 10 amino acids. The germline V gene has CDR1 SEHNR and CDR2 FQNEAQ (reference sequence).

Many counts were recorded for this clonotype. The CDR3 DNA reads as TGTGCCAGCAGCTTAGACAGGGCAGGAGAGCAGTACGTC. Translated, it gives CASSLDRAGEQYV. The V and J genes are TRBV7-2 and TRBJ2-7; a possible D gene is TRBD1 (6 bases). Germline values: CDR1 SGHTA, CDR2 FQGNSA. V lost 1 base, J lost 7 bases, and 11 bases lay in between. This CDR3 is 13 amino acids long.

The table lists this clonotype with a few counts. The genes are TRBV6-8 and TRBJ2-7, with TRBD1 identical over 7 bases. With 6 bases clipped from V and 2 bases from J, the junction kept 7 bases outside the gene matches. Germline V gene data show CDR1 as MNHGY and CDR2 as SAAAGT. This CDR3 has 14 residues. The CDR3 nucleotides are TGTGCCAGCAGACGGGACAGCGGTCCCTACGAGCAGTACTTC. Translation: CASRRDSGPYEQYF.

With respect to this clonotype: Being one base from a much bigger clone, this may be a read error. J is TRBJ2-7 and V is TRBV7-2, with 8 bases lining up with TRBD1. The CDR3 runs 14 residues. The V gene end was trimmed by 5 bases and the J gene end by 0 bases; junction bases not matched to a gene: 3. Germline V CDR1 and CDR2: SGHTA, FQGNSA. CDR3 coding DNA: TGTGCCAGCAGCCGACAGGGGAGCTCCTACGAGCAGTACTTC. Translating gives CASSRQGSSYEQYF.

The table lists this clonotype with many counts. The chain links TRBV4-2 to TRBJ2-3; D is tentatively TRBD1 or TRBD2 (5 bases each). In germline, CDR1 is LGHNA, CDR2 YNFKEQ. The CDR3 consists of 14 residues. V lost 4 bases and J lost 3, with 11 bases in between. CDR3 loop: CASSRDEGTDTQYF. CDR3 DNA: TGTGCCAGCAGCCGGGACGAAGGGACAGATACGCAGTATTTT.

V and J are TRBV20-1 and TRBJ1-1; D ambiguous. V gave up 1 base and J gave up 4 bases, with 7 bases separating them. Germline CDR1 reads DFQATT; CDR2 reads SNEGSKA (reference sequence). The CDR3 consists of 12 residues. This chain's CDR3 is CSARVSGTEAFF. Here the CDR3 DNA reads TGCAGTGCTAGAGTGAGTGGCACTGAAGCTTTCTTT.

This clonotype appeared many times. CDR3 in DNA: TGTGCCGCCTCTGGGGGGATGAACACTGAAGCTTTCTTT. Encoded protein: CAASGGMNTEAFF. The chain links TRBV10-3 to TRBJ1-1; D might be TRBD1 (5 bases). Germline V CDR1 and CDR2: ENHRY, SYGVKD. The CDR3 has 13 amino acids. The V and J ends lost 11 bases and 0 bases respectively, with 13 bases between them.